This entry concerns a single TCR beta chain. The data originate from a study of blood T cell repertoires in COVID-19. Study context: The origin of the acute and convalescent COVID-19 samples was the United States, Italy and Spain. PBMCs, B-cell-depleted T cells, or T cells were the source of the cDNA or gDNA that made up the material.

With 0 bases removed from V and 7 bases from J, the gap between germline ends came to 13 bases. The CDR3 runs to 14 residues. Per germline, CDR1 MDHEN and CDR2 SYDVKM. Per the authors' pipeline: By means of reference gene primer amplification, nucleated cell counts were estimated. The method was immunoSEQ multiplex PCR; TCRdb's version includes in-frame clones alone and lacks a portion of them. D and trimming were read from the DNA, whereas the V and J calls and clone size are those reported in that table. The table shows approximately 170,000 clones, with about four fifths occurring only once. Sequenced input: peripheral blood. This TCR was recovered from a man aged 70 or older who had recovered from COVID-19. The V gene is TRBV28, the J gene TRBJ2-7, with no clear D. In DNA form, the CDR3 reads TGTGCCAGCAGTTTATGCTCATACTACGCGGAGCAGTACTTC. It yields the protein CASSLCSYYAEQYF.